The 7 T cell receptor beta chains reported below all come from one sample, sequenced in a study of cytomegalovirus exposure and HLA in healthy donors (dated by TCRdb to 2016 to 2017). The receptor library was made with the immunoSEQ multiplex PCR assay. For the multiplex PCR, a mixture combining 60 forward primers for TCR Vbeta segments and 13 reverse primers for TCR Jbeta segments was used. The table comes from immuneACCESS by way of TCRdb, which keeps in-frame sequences with V and J called. Part of the clones is missing from these tables; in studies checked, under half for an unresolved V gene and the rest for unknown reasons. The sample table records more than 65,000 clones; roughly two thirds of these occur just once. In total, the top ten clones hold about 6.9% of the sample. The sample consisted of PBMCs. The receptors stem from a woman aged 45-60 years in good health and CMV-seropositive.

The chain uses TRBV19 and TRBJ2-1; 7 bases align to TRBD1. The J segment lost 3 bases and the V segment lost 5 bases, leaving 4 bases of the junction unmatched. CDR3 length: 14 amino acids. CDR1 and CDR2 from the germline V gene are LNHDA and SQIVND (reference sequence). Here the CDR3 reads CASSYTGDYNEQFF. The CDR3 DNA reads as TGTGCCAGTAGTTATACAGGGGACTACAATGAGCAGTTCTTC.

J is TRBJ1-1 and V is TRBV2; D unresolved. The V end lost 6 bases, the J end lost 4 bases, and 15 bases lay between the germline ends. The V gene's germline CDR1 is SNHLY and CDR2 FYNNEI. CDR3 length: 14 residues. The DNA for the CDR3 is TGTGCCAGCAGCGCCCCGGGGTTCGGCACTGAAGCTTTCTTT. This sequence encodes CASSAPGFGTEAFF. Based on the CDR3 plus reference TRBV2 and TRBJ1-1, the full variable domain is EPEVTQTPSHQVTQMGQEVILRCVPISNHLYFYWYRQILGQKVEFLVSFYNNEISEKSEIFDDQFSVERPDGSNFTLKIRSTKLEDSAMYFCASSAPGFGTEAFFGQGTRLTVV.

The chain is built from TRBV5-1 and TRBJ1-1; no definite D call. Germline assignment: CDR1 SGHRS and CDR2 YFSETQ. The V end lost 1 base, the J end lost 5 bases, and 12 bases lay between the germline ends. The CDR3 sequence is 14 residues long. The CDR3 here is CASSLSRLETEAFF. CDR3 in DNA: TGCGCCAGCAGCTTGTCGAGACTAGAAACTGAAGCTTTCTTT.

The genes are TRBV4-2 and TRBJ1-4, with TRBD1 as a possible D gene (5 bases). Trimming cost V 5 bases and J 4 bases, with 14 bases left between them. Germline CDR1 LGHNA, CDR2 YNFKEQ. The CDR3 loop spans 15 amino acids. The CDR3 sequence: CASSSQTVINEKLFF. As DNA, the CDR3 is TGTGCCAGCAGCTCCCAGACAGTCATTAATGAAAAACTGTTTTTT.

V usage is TRBV13 and J usage is TRBJ2-1, with a possible D match to TRBD2 (7 bases). V lost 2 bases, J lost 4 bases, and 12 bases lay in between. Germline CDR1 reads PRHDT; CDR2 reads FYEKMQ (reference sequence). This CDR3 contains 15 residues. The CDR3 loop reads CASSLSGTNYNEQFF. Here the CDR3 DNA reads TGTGCCAGCAGCTTAAGCGGGACAAATTACAATGAGCAGTTCTTC. The variable domain in full, with the rest retrieved from reference TRBV13 and TRBJ2-1, is AAGVIQSPRHLIKEKRETATLKCYPIPRHDTVYWYQQGPGQDPQFLISFYEKMQSDKGSIPDRFSAQQFSDYHSELNMSSLELGDSALYFCASSLSGTNYNEQFFGPGTRLTVL.

CDR3 nucleotide sequence: TGTGCCAGCAGCGTAGAAGACACTACAGGTGGCTATGGCTACACCTTC. This translates into CASSVEDTTGGYGYTF. This chain uses TRBV9 with TRBJ1-2, with a possible D match to TRBD1 (5 bases). Per germline, CDR1 SGDLS and CDR2 YYNGEE. The CDR3 is 16 residues long. Trimming took off 0 bases at V and 4 bases at J, with 16 bases between the two ends. Complete variable domain (other parts from reference TRBV9 and TRBJ1-2): DSGVTQTPKHLITATGQRVTLRCSPRSGDLSVYWYQQSLDQGLQFLIQYYNGEERAKGNILERFSAQQFPDLHSELNLSSLELGDSALYFCASSVEDTTGGYGYTFGSGTRLTVV.

This chain joins TRBV7-3 and TRBJ2-1; weak D call: TRBD1 (5 bases). CDR3 length equals 12 residues. The ends were cut back, 5 bases at V and 7 bases at J, with 9 bases in the middle. In germline, CDR1 is SGHTA, CDR2 FQGTGA. The CDR3 nucleotides read TGTGCCAGCAGCGAAGGGGCTAATGAGCAGTTCTTC. It yields the protein CASSEGANEQFF.